The present T cell receptor beta chain was sequenced within a study of blood T cell repertoires in COVID-19. Measured with immunoSEQ multiplex PCR; TCRdb has only the in-frame clones, and not every one. Seen here are some 450,000 clones, approximately 90% observed once, and the top ten hold more than 0.7%. The specimen was peripheral blood. This TCR derives from a young man with COVID-19, enrolled during active disease.

CDR3 region: CASSQAAYEQYF. Written as DNA, the CDR3 is TGTGCCAGCAGTCAGGCCGCCTACGAGCAGTACTTC. The chain is built from TRBV13 and TRBJ2-7, with D unresolved. This CDR3 region has 12 residues. Trimming removed 6 bases at V and 2 bases at J, with 8 bases between. Germline assignment: CDR1 PRHDT and CDR2 FYEKMQ (reference sequence).